This TCR beta chain appears in the sequencing data of a study of blood T cells in healthy people across ages. Germline V lookup: CDR1 SGHAT, CDR2 FQDESV (reference sequence). V dropped 0 bases and J dropped 0; count of bases not matched to a gene: 10. The CDR3 spans 18 residues. General study points: Greater diversity and more naive CD4+ cells were seen in long-lived donors than in aged donors. A roughly linear fall in TCR beta diversity per million T cells was seen with increasing age.

This clonotype was detected a few times. Its antigen remains unidentified. A J-beta primer mix and a sample-barcoded 5' primer were used in a second PCR of about 7 to 12 cycles. With 12 random nucleotides, a template-switch adaptor tagged each individual cDNA molecule. Researchers report that each sample yielded at least 3 million CDR3-containing paired-end reads. Via MiXCR, TCRdb re-called the 5' RACE reads, giving one row per CDR3 protein. This table has fewer than 900,000 distinct CDR3 sequences, roughly 44% appearing once. The TCR was taken from a woman in her sixties in good health. Material: blood. This chain links TRBV11-1 with TRBJ2-7, with 8 bases matching TRBD1. In DNA, the CDR3 is TGTGCCAGCAGCTTAGCTGTGACAGGGGTCCTTACCTCCTACGAGCAGTACTTC. Amino acids: CASSLAVTGVLTSYEQYF.